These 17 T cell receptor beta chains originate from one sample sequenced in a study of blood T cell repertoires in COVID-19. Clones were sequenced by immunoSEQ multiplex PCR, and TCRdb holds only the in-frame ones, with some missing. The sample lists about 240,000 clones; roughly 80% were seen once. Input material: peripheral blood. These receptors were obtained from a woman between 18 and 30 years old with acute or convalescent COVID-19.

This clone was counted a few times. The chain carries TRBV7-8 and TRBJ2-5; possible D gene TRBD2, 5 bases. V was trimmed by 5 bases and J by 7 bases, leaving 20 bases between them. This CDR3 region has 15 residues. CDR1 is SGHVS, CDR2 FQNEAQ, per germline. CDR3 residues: CASSPNRALAGTQYF. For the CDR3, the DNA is TGTGCCAGCAGCCCCAACCGGGCCCTCGCGGGGACCCAGTACTTC.

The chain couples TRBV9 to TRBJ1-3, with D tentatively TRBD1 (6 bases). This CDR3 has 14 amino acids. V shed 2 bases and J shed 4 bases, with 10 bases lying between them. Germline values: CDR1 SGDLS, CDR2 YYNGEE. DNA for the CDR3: TGTGCCAGCAGCGTTGGGCAGGGGGGAAACACCATATATTTT. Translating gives CASSVGQGGNTIYF. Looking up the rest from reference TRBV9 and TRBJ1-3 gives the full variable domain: DSGVTQTPKHLITATGQRVTLRCSPRSGDLSVYWYQQSLDQGLQFLIQYYNGEERAKGNILERFSAQQFPDLHSELNLSSLELGDSALYFCASSVGQGGNTIYFGEGSWLTVV.

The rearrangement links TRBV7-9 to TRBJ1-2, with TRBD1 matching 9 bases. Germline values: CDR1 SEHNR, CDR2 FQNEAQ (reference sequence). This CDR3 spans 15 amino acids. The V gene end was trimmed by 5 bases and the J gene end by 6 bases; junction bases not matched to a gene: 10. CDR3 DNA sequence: TGTGCCAGCAGCCCAGGGACAGGGCGAGGAGATGGCTACACCTTC. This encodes CASSPGTGRGDGYTF.

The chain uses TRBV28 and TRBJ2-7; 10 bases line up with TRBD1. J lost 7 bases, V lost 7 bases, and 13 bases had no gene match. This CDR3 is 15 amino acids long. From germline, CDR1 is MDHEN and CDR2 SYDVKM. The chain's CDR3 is CASTIGTGALQEQYF. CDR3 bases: TGTGCCAGCACCATTGGGACAGGGGCACTACAGGAGCAGTACTTC.

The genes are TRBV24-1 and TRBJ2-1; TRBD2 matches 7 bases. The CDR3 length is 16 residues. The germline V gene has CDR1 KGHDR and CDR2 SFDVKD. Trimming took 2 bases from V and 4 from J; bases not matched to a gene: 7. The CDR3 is CATSDSGGRGYNEQFF. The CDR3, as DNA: TGTGCCACCAGTGATTCCGGCGGGAGAGGTTACAATGAGCAGTTCTTC.

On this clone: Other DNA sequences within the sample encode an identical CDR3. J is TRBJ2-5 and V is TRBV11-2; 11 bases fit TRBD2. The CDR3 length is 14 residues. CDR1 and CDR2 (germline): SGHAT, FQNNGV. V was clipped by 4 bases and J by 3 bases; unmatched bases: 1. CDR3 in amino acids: CASSSGLAEETQYF. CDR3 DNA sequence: TGTGCCAGCAGCTCGGGACTAGCGGAAGAGACCCAGTACTTC.

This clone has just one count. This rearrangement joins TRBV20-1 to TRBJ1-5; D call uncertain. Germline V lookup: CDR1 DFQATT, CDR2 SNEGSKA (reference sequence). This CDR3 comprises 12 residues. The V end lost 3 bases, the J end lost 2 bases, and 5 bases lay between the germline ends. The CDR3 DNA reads TGCAGTGCTAGTCCAGGCAATCAGCCCCAGCATTTT. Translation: CSASPGNQPQHF.

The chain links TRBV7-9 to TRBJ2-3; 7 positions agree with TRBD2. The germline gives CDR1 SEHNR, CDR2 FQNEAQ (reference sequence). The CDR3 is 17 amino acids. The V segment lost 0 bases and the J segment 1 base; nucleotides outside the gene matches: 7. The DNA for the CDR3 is TGTGCCAGCAGCTTAGCCGGGCGGGAGAAAGGCACAGATACGCAGTATTTT. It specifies CASSLAGREKGTDTQYF.

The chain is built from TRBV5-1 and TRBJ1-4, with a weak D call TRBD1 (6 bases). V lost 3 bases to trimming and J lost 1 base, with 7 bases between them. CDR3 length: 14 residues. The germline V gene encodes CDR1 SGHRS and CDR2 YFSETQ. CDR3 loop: CASSSQGTNEKLFF. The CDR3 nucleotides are TGCGCCAGCAGCTCACAGGGAACTAATGAAAAACTGTTTTTT.

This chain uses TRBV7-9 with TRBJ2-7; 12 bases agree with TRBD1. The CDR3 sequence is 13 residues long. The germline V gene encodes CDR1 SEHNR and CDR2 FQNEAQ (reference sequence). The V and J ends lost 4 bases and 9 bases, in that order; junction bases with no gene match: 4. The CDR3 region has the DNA TGTGCCAGCAGCTCCGGGACAGGGGGCCGGCAGTACTTC. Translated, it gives CASSSGTGGRQYF.

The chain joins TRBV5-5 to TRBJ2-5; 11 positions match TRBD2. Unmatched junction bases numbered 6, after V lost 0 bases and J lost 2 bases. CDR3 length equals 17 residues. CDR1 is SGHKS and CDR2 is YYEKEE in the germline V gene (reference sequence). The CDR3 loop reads CASSLARLAGIQETQYF. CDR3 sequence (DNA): TGTGCCAGCAGCTTGGCGAGACTAGCGGGAATACAAGAGACCCAGTACTTC.

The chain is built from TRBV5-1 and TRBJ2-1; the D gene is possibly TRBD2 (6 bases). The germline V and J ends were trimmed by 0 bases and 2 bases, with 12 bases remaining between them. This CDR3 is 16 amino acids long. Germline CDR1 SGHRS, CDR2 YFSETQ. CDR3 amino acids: CASSLGLGAPYNEQFF. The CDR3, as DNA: TGCGCCAGCAGCTTGGGACTAGGTGCTCCCTACAATGAGCAGTTCTTC.

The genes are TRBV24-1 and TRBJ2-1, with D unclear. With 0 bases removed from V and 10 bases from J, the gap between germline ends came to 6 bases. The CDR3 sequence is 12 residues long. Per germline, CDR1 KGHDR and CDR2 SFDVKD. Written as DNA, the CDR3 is TGTGCCACCAGTGATTTGCTATCAGAGCAGTTCTTC. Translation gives CATSDLLSEQFF.

The CDR3 spells CASSLGAGWETDTQYF. CDR3 in DNA: TGTGCCAGCAGCTTAGGAGCAGGGTGGGAAACAGATACGCAGTATTTT. The rearrangement links TRBV7-2 to TRBJ2-3; tentative D call: TRBD1 (5 bases). The CDR3 runs 16 residues. The V end was cut by 1 base, the J end by 3 bases, with 14 bases between. CDR1 SGHTA and CDR2 FQGNSA come from the germline V gene.

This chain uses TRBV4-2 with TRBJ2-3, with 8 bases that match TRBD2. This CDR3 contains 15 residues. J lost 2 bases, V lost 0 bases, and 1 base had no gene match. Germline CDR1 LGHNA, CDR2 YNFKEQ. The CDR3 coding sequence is TGTGCCAGCAGCCAAGAAGCGGGAGTCACAGATACGCAGTATTTT. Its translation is CASSQEAGVTDTQYF.

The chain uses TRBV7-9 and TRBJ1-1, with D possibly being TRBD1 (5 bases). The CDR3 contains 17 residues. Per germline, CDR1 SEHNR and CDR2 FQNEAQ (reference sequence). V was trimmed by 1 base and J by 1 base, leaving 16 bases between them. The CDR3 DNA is TGTGCCAGCAGCTTAGAGCCCCTGTGGAGGGGGAACACTGAAGCTTTCTTT. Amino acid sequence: CASSLEPLWRGNTEAFF. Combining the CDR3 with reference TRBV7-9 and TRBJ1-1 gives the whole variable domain DTGVSQNPRHKITKRGQNVTFRCDPISEHNRLYWYRQTLGQGPEFLTYFQNEAQLEKSRLLSDRFSAERPKGSFSTLEIQRTEQGDSAMYLCASSLEPLWRGNTEAFFGQGTRLTVV.

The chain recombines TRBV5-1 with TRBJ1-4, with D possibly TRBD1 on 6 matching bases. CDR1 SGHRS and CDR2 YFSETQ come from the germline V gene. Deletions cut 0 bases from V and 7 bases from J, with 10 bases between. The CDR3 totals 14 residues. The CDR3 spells CASSLEQGAEKLFF. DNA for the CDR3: TGCGCCAGCAGCTTGGAACAGGGCGCTGAAAAACTGTTTTTT.